Sequencing of this T cell receptor (beta chain) was carried out in a study of response to subunit inactivated influenza vaccine. TCRdb fed the RT-PCR reads into MiXCR, producing one record per CDR3 protein. The table includes around 300,000 distinct CDR3 sequences, roughly 20% detected once. As to this clonotype: What it binds is not known.

Overall study results and limits: Every seasonal influenza vaccination brings in few new T cells, the authors suggested.

The sample consisted of PBMCs from blood, taken approximately 20 months after vaccination. The receptor was derived from a man between 50 and 75 years old who received an inactivated influenza vaccine.

CDR3 residues: CASSESSVGGELFF. For the CDR3, the DNA is TGTGCCAGCAGTGAATCAAGTGTCGGCGGGGAGCTGTTTTTT. The V call is TRBV2, the J call TRBJ2-2; D unresolved. V was pared by 2 bases and J by 7 bases, with 11 bases between. Germline V CDR1 and CDR2: SNHLY, FYNNEI. This CDR3 has 14 amino acids.